Following are 24 T cell receptor beta chains from one sample sequenced in a study of type 1 regulatory T cells. The antigens these receptors bind are not known. Each CDR3 protein gets one entry after TCRdb re-called the reads with MiXCR. The table lists several thousand distinct CDR3 sequences, around 29% of them singletons. The sequenced sample consisted of cultured T cells, either the whole culture or a sorted T cell fraction (not recorded which). Subset given: Tr1-enriched cell product generated in vitro against host alloantigens. These receptors originate from a human donor in good health.

This clonotype was recorded at least ten times. The chain has TRBV24-1 and TRBJ1-2; no clear D. The V gene's germline CDR1 is KGHDR and CDR2 SFDVKD. The CDR3 runs 14 residues. The germline V and J ends were trimmed by 2 bases and 4 bases, with 10 bases remaining between them. CDR3 nucleotide sequence: TGTGCCACCAGTGATTCGGCGGTAATCTATGGCTACACCTTC. Protein: CATSDSAVIYGYTF.

By share, this clonotype ranks as medium-sized. The chain links TRBV7-3 to TRBJ2-7; 10 bases fit TRBD1. The ends lost 6 bases at V and 2 bases at J; junction bases unmatched: 10. CDR3 length equals 16 residues. The germline V gene has CDR1 SGHTA and CDR2 FQGTGA. The CDR3 DNA sequence: TGTGCCAGCAGGGATCCGGGACAGGGGTCAGCCTACGAGCAGTACTTC. Encoded protein: CASRDPGQGSAYEQYF.

In its sample, this clonotype is medium-sized. The chain recombines TRBV3-1 with TRBJ2-1, with TRBD2 identical over 12 bases. From germline, CDR1 is LGHDT and CDR2 YNNKEL (reference sequence). CDR3 length: 15 residues. V lost 1 base to trimming and J lost 15 bases; unmatched junction nucleotides: 10. Written as DNA, the CDR3 is TGTGCCAGCAGCCAAGGACTAGCGGGAGCTAATGCCCTGTTCTTC. It yields the protein CASSQGLAGANALFF.

This clonotype counts as medium-sized. The rearrangement joins TRBV6-1 to TRBJ1-1, with D possibly TRBD1 on 5 matching bases. Germline V gives CDR1 MNHNS, CDR2 SASEGT. V lost 2 bases to trimming and J lost 4 bases, with 8 bases between them. The CDR3 has 13 amino acids. In DNA form, the CDR3 reads TGTGCCAGCAGTGAACTCAGGGTCACTGAAGCTTTCTTT. It yields the protein CASSELRVTEAFF.

This clonotype qualifies as medium-sized. The chain uses TRBV5-1 and TRBJ2-2; D unclear. Between the trimmed V and J ends, which lost 0 bases and 0 bases, there was a span of 3 bases. The CDR3 extends over 14 amino acids. Germline loops: CDR1 SGHRS, CDR2 YFSETQ. This chain's CDR3 is CASSLVANTGELFF. In nucleotides, the CDR3 is TGCGCCAGCAGCTTGGTCGCGAACACCGGGGAGCTGTTTTTT.

V and J are TRBV5-1 and TRBJ2-1; the match to TRBD1 covers 11 bases. CDR1 and CDR2 from the germline V gene are SGHRS and YFSETQ. V trimming: 7 bases; J trimming: 8 bases; junction bases outside the gene matches: 8. CDR3 size: 14 residues. The CDR3 here is CASSGQGARDEQFF. Here the CDR3 DNA reads TGCGCCAGCTCCGGACAGGGGGCGCGCGATGAGCAGTTCTTC.

By frequency in the sample, this clonotype is medium-sized. The gene calls are TRBV20-1 and TRBJ2-6, with 7 nucleotides matching TRBD1. Trimming cost V 5 bases and J 1 base; bases outside gene matches: 2. This CDR3 has 14 residues. Germline V gene data show CDR1 as DFQATT and CDR2 as SNEGSKA (reference sequence). The CDR3 bases are TGCAGTGCTGACAGGGCTTCTGGGGCCAACGTCCTGACTTTC. As protein: CSADRASGANVLTF.

In its sample, this clonotype ranks as medium-sized. CDR3 amino acids: CASSPGTSGNTIYF. CDR3 coding DNA: TGTGCCAGTAGCCCGGGGACCTCTGGAAACACCATATATTTT. The chain carries TRBV19 and TRBJ1-3, with D perhaps matching TRBD1 (5 bases). In germline, CDR1 is LNHDA, CDR2 SQIVND (reference sequence). The CDR3 runs 14 residues. V lost 6 bases to trimming and J lost 0 bases, with 9 bases between them.

By sample fraction, this clonotype is medium-sized (0.01 to 0.1%). V gene TRBV20-1 combines with J gene TRBJ2-1; tentative D call: TRBD2 (6 bases). Trimming took off 2 bases at V and 0 bases at J, with 14 bases between the two ends. The germline V gene encodes CDR1 DFQATT and CDR2 SNEGSKA (reference sequence). The CDR3 covers 16 residues. CDR3 sequence: CSARRGGLSSYNEQFF. The CDR3 DNA follows: TGCAGTGCTAGAAGGGGAGGACTGAGCTCCTACAATGAGCAGTTCTTC.

V usage is TRBV6-5 and J usage is TRBJ2-7; the D gene is possibly TRBD1 (5 bases). The CDR3 covers 13 residues. V dropped 8 bases and J dropped 5 bases, with 16 bases sitting between them. The germline CDR1 and CDR2 sequences are MNHEY and SVGAGI. The CDR3 sequence is CASWGLNGHEQYF. The CDR3 DNA sequence: TGTGCCAGCTGGGGCCTGAACGGTCACGAGCAGTACTTC.

This clonotype was seen ten or more times. V usage is TRBV15 and J usage is TRBJ2-5; D gene ambiguous. Germline CDR1 is LNHNV and CDR2 is YYDKDF (reference sequence). V dropped 4 bases and J dropped 5 bases, with 11 bases sitting between them. This CDR3 is 13 amino acids long. The CDR3 DNA follows: TGTGCCACCAGCATACGTTCGGCGGAGACCCAGTACTTC. Its translation is CATSIRSAETQYF.

In its sample, this clonotype is medium-sized (0.01 to 0.1%). V gene TRBV18 combines with J gene TRBJ2-3; D unclear. The length of the CDR3 is 12 residues. Trimming took 3 bases from V and 0 from J, leaving 1 base between them. CDR1 is KGHSH and CDR2 is LQKENI in the germline V gene. The CDR3 reads CASSPSTDTQYF. CDR3 bases: TGTGCCAGCTCACCTAGCACAGATACGCAGTATTTT. Full variable domain (remainder filled in from reference TRBV18 and TRBJ2-3): NAGVMQNPRHLVRRRGQEARLRCSPMKGHSHVYWYRQLPEEGLKFMVYLQKENIIDESGMPKERFSAEFPKEGPSILRIQQVVRGDSAAYFCASSPSTDTQYFGPGTRLTVL.

This clonotype is judged medium-sized. The V call is TRBV10-3, the J call TRBJ1-4; a possible D gene is TRBD1 (5 bases). CDR3 size: 14 residues. Germline V gives CDR1 ENHRY, CDR2 SYGVKD. V was clipped by 2 bases and J by 11 bases, with 15 bases between them. CDR3: CAISETQDRRKLFF. CDR3 DNA: TGTGCCATCAGTGAGACCCAAGACAGAAGGAAACTGTTTTTT.

This chain uses TRBV20-1 with TRBJ1-1; possibly TRBD1 for D (6 bases). V was cut by 1 base and J by 10 bases, with 16 bases left in between. This CDR3 has 13 residues. Germline V lookup: CDR1 DFQATT, CDR2 SNEGSKA (reference sequence). CDR3 in amino acids: CSARGPGAAGAFF. In DNA form, the CDR3 reads TGCAGTGCTAGAGGTCCGGGGGCGGCGGGAGCTTTCTTT.

This clonotype ranks as medium-sized (0.01 to 0.1%). The DNA of the CDR3 is TGTGCCATCAGTGAGTCGGATGAAAAACTGTTTTTT. As protein: CAISESDEKLFF. The chain links TRBV10-3 to TRBJ1-4; D is uncertain. Germline CDR1 is ENHRY and CDR2 is SYGVKD. V was shortened by 0 bases and J by 6 bases, with 2 bases between the two germline ends. The CDR3 runs to 12 residues.

The chain carries TRBV6-5 and TRBJ2-5, with 10 nucleotides matching TRBD2. V was pared by 7 bases and J by 7 bases, with 12 bases of the junction left unmatched. Germline V gives CDR1 MNHEY, CDR2 SVGAGI. CDR3 length equals 15 residues. CDR3 nucleotide sequence: TGTGCCAGCACCCAAGCGGGAGGGCTATCGGGGACCCAGTACTTC. As protein: CASTQAGGLSGTQYF.

This clonotype was detected ten times or more. The chain links TRBV5-1 to TRBJ2-5, with D possibly being TRBD1 (5 bases). From germline, CDR1 is SGHRS and CDR2 YFSETQ. The CDR3 length is 13 residues. V was trimmed by 5 bases and J by 2 bases, leaving 10 bases between them. The CDR3, as DNA: TGCGCCAGCAGAGAGGCAGGGCAAGAGACCCAGTACTTC. This encodes CASREAGQETQYF.

This clonotype was seen only a few times. The rearrangement uses TRBV28 and TRBJ2-3; D is undetermined. The CDR3 consists of 16 residues. Trimming stripped 5 bases from V and 6 bases from J, with 21 bases between. The germline CDR1 and CDR2 sequences are MDHEN and SYDVKM. In DNA form, the CDR3 reads TGTGCCAGCAGTCCCAATGGTGGGGAATTCAGGGATACGCAGTATTTT. Protein sequence: CASSPNGGEFRDTQYF.

The rearrangement joins TRBV18 to TRBJ2-1, with D perhaps TRBD1 (5 bases). The CDR3 contains 14 residues. Germline assignment: CDR1 KGHSH and CDR2 LQKENI. Trimming took 3 bases from V and 9 from J, leaving 15 bases between them. The CDR3 bases are TGTGCCAGCTCACCCCCAGACAGACCCATTGAGCAGTTCTTC. Residues: CASSPPDRPIEQFF.

This clonotype came up a few times. The genes are TRBV2 and TRBJ2-5; 11 bases line up with TRBD2. Germline-derived CDR1 and CDR2 are SNHLY and FYNNEI. The ends lost 7 bases at V and 13 bases at J; junction bases unmatched: 14. This CDR3 has 14 amino acids. The CDR3 bases are TGTGCCAGCACGGGGGGACTAGCGGACCTCAGCATGTACTTC. It translates to CASTGGLADLSMYF.

This clonotype was counted a few times. A much more abundant neighbour one base away suggests this may be a read error. The chain joins TRBV5-1 to TRBJ1-2, with D unclear. CDR3 length equals 16 residues. From germline, CDR1 is SGHRS and CDR2 YFSETQ. CDR3 in DNA: TGCGCCAGCAGCTTGGTGGTTTCGGCAGCGTTGGATGGCCACACCTTC. Its protein is CASSLVVSAALDGHTF.

This chain uses TRBV20-1 with TRBJ2-5, with D unresolved. Germline V CDR1 and CDR2: DFQATT, SNEGSKA (reference sequence). Trimming removed 4 bases from V and 5 bases from J, with 8 bases in between. The CDR3 loop spans 11 amino acids. The CDR3 loop reads CSANRGETQYF. The CDR3 nucleotides are TGCAGTGCTAACCGCGGCGAGACCCAGTACTTC.

This clonotype was counted at least ten times. The chain carries TRBV5-4 and TRBJ2-3; possible D gene TRBD2, 5 bases. The CDR3 is 16 amino acids. The V and J ends lost 4 bases and 0 bases respectively, with 15 bases between them. Germline V gene sequence: CDR1 SGHNT, CDR2 YYREEE (reference sequence). The CDR3 loop is CASSDGRRRSTDTQYF. Written as DNA, the CDR3 is TGTGCCAGCAGCGACGGCCGGAGGAGAAGCACAGATACGCAGTATTTT.

This clonotype is judged medium-sized. The chain joins TRBV27 to TRBJ2-3, with D tentatively TRBD2 (6 bases). Germline CDR1 reads MNHEY; CDR2 reads SMNVEV (reference sequence). Trimming removed 3 bases at V and 2 bases at J, with 18 bases between. CDR3 size: 17 residues. The CDR3 reads CASSLGGSGAPTDTQYF. CDR3 DNA sequence: TGTGCCAGCAGTTTGGGGGGTTCGGGAGCGCCCACAGATACGCAGTATTTT.